The 24 T cell receptor beta chains below were found in one sample sequenced in a study of cytomegalovirus exposure and HLA in healthy donors. Both 60 Vbeta primers and 13 Jbeta primers went into the PCR. Using immunoSEQ multiplex PCR, the repertoire was profiled, and TCRdb retains in-frame clones only, with some absent. The data contain 150,000 to 200,000 clones, around four fifths of them singletons. Specimen: PBMCs. These receptors were taken from a man aged 25-45 years in good health and CMV-seronegative.

V usage is TRBV19 and J usage is TRBJ1-1; the D gene is possibly TRBD1 (5 bases). V lost 7 bases and J 0 bases, leaving 12 bases between the germline ends. The CDR3 spans 14 residues. The V gene's germline CDR1 is LNHDA and CDR2 SQIVND (reference sequence). The CDR3 is CASKHRNMNTEAFF. The CDR3 DNA reads as TGTGCCAGTAAACACAGGAATATGAACACTGAAGCTTTCTTT.

CDR3 sequence reads: CASSYRQGYSYEQYF. The CDR3 nucleotides are TGTGCCAGCAGTTACCGGCAGGGGTACTCCTACGAGCAGTACTTC. The rearrangement links TRBV6-5 to TRBJ2-7, with D perhaps matching TRBD1 (6 bases). Germline V CDR1 and CDR2: MNHEY, SVGAGI. The V gene lost 2 bases and the J gene lost 0 bases, with 11 bases spanning the gap. This CDR3 region has 15 residues.

The chain links TRBV6-5 to TRBJ2-7; a weak D match, TRBD1 (5 bases). This CDR3 comprises 12 residues. Germline V gene sequence: CDR1 MNHEY, CDR2 SVGAGI. V was clipped by 2 bases and J by 9 bases, with 11 bases between them. CDR3 sequence (DNA): TGTGCCAGCAGTTACAATGGGGCGCTGCAGTACTTC. Residues: CASSYNGALQYF.

CDR3 sequence: CASKDRGGAFF. CDR3 DNA sequence: TGTGCCAGCAAAGACAGGGGGGGGGCTTTCTTT. The chain recombines TRBV6-5 with TRBJ1-1; 9 positions agree with TRBD1. The CDR3 contains 11 residues. In germline, CDR1 is MNHEY, CDR2 SVGAGI. J gave up 11 bases and V 7 bases, and 5 bases lay outside the gene matches.

The CDR3 sequence is CASSEIDGAHTEAFF. DNA for the CDR3: TGTGCCAGCAGTGAAATCGATGGGGCGCACACTGAAGCTTTCTTT. V is TRBV6-1 and J is TRBJ1-1, with D maybe TRBD1 (5 bases). CDR1 is MNHNS, CDR2 SASEGT, per germline. The CDR3 has 15 amino acids. V shed 2 bases and J shed 3 bases, with 13 bases lying between them.

The chain couples TRBV25-1 to TRBJ2-7, with TRBD1 as a possible D gene (6 bases). The CDR3 extends over 14 amino acids. From germline, CDR1 is MGHDK and CDR2 SYGVNS. The V gene lost 4 bases and the J gene lost 6 bases, with 16 bases spanning the gap. The CDR3 loop reads CASSVSGQLLEQYF. DNA for the CDR3: TGTGCCAGCAGTGTTTCTGGACAGTTGCTCGAGCAGTACTTC.

This clone was observed once. The V and J genes are TRBV6-1 and TRBJ2-7; D perhaps matches TRBD1 (5 bases). Germline values: CDR1 MNHNS, CDR2 SASEGT. The CDR3 runs to 14 residues. With 2 bases removed from V and 3 bases from J, the gap between germline ends came to 11 bases. The CDR3, as DNA: TGTGCCAGCAGTGAAAGGGGTGCAGTCTACGAGCAGTACTTC. Translated: CASSERGAVYEQYF.

In this sample, this clone turned up a few times. Written as DNA, the CDR3 is TGTGCCACCAGCAGCGCCCTGAAGAGCTATGGCTACACCTTC. It yields the protein CATSSALKSYGYTF. The chain links TRBV15 to TRBJ1-2; D is unclear. V gave up 3 bases and J gave up 4 bases, with 12 bases separating them. This CDR3 contains 14 residues. Looked up from germline, CDR1 is LNHNV and CDR2 is YYDKDF (reference sequence).

A note on this clone: One junction end does not reproduce the germline sequence, and a read error may be involved. The chain combines TRBV7-9 with TRBJ1-2; TRBD1 is a possible D gene (5 bases). The germline V gene encodes CDR1 SEHNR and CDR2 FQNEAQ (reference sequence). The CDR3 spans 14 residues. The CDR3 spells CSSSPQTAIYGYTF. For the CDR3, the DNA is TGTTCCAGCAGCCCCCAGACAGCAATCTATGGCTACACCTTC.

The rearrangement joins TRBV4-1 to TRBJ1-2, with 7 bases fitting TRBD1. V lost 3 bases to trimming and J lost 7 bases; unmatched junction nucleotides: 8. CDR3 size: 14 residues. Germline V gives CDR1 MGHRA, CDR2 YSYEKL. The CDR3 nucleotides are TGCGCCAGCAGCCACGAGGACAGGATCATTGGCTACACCTTC. This translates into CASSHEDRIIGYTF.

The chain employs TRBV2 and TRBJ1-2, with 9 bases that match TRBD1. CDR1 SNHLY and CDR2 FYNNEI come from the germline V gene. There are 15 residues in the CDR3. With 7 bases clipped from V and 7 bases from J, the junction kept 13 bases outside the gene matches. The CDR3 loop reads CASIRDRAHGGGYTF. The CDR3 DNA is TGTGCCAGCATCCGGGACAGGGCCCACGGGGGTGGCTACACCTTC.

The chain links TRBV6-1 to TRBJ1-4; D is possibly TRBD1 (5 bases). The germline CDR1 and CDR2 sequences are MNHNS and SASEGT. There are 15 residues in the CDR3. The V end was cut by 10 bases, the J end by 5 bases, with 20 bases between. CDR3 loop: CAIRDRENVNEKLFF. The CDR3 region has the DNA TGTGCCATCCGGGACCGGGAGAATGTGAATGAAAAACTGTTTTTT.

This chain joins TRBV6-5 and TRBJ2-3, with TRBD2 matching 12 bases. CDR1 is MNHEY and CDR2 is SVGAGI in the germline V gene. This CDR3 has 16 residues. Germline trimming cut 2 bases from V and 8 bases from J; bases unmatched to any gene: 8. For the CDR3, the DNA is TGTGCCAGCAGTTACAGCCCTAGCGGGGGGGCGGTTACGCAGTATTTT. Its protein is CASSYSPSGGAVTQYF.

The gene calls are TRBV5-4 and TRBJ1-1; the D gene is possibly TRBD1 (6 bases). CDR1 and CDR2 (germline): SGHNT, YYREEE (reference sequence). V lost 0 bases, J lost 5 bases, and 11 bases lay in between. CDR3 size: 14 residues. The CDR3 spells CASSLGNRETEAFF. The DNA of the CDR3 is TGTGCCAGCAGCTTGGGAAACAGGGAGACTGAAGCTTTCTTT.

CDR3 amino acids: CATSRGGAGGMNTEAFF. CDR3 coding DNA: TGTGCCACCAGCAGAGGGGGGGCAGGGGGTATGAACACTGAAGCTTTCTTT. The chain carries TRBV15 and TRBJ1-1, with 7 bases aligning to TRBD1. Germline V gene sequence: CDR1 LNHNV, CDR2 YYDKDF (reference sequence). CDR3 length: 17 residues. J gave up 0 bases and V 1 base, and 8 bases lay outside the gene matches.

This rearrangement joins TRBV7-2 to TRBJ2-7; 10 bases match TRBD1. Germline V gene lookup returns CDR1 SGHTA and CDR2 FQGNSA. The CDR3 has 15 residues. V gave up 5 bases and J gave up 1 base; unmatched junction bases: 5. The CDR3, as DNA: TGTGCCAGCAGCCCGGACAGGGGGGGATCCTACGAGCAGTACTTC. Its protein is CASSPDRGGSYEQYF.

V is TRBV7-9 and J is TRBJ2-3; 8 positions agree with TRBD1. V gave up 4 bases and J gave up 6 bases; unmatched junction bases: 3. Per the germline V gene, CDR1 is SEHNR and CDR2 is FQNEAQ (reference sequence). CDR3 length equals 13 residues. The CDR3 protein is CASSWTGTDTQYF. The DNA for the CDR3 is TGTGCCAGCAGCTGGACAGGGACGGATACGCAGTATTTT.

This clone has a handful of counts. The chain uses TRBV6-9 and TRBJ2-1; 11 nucleotides agree with TRBD1. The CDR3 runs to 16 residues. Germline CDR1 reads MNHGY; CDR2 reads SVAAGI. With V trimmed by 3 bases and J by 7 bases, 8 bases remained unmatched. Written as DNA, the CDR3 is TGTGCCAGCAGTTACCGGGACAGGGGGGGAAATAATGAGCAGTTCTTC. This codes for CASSYRDRGGNNEQFF.

This chain uses TRBV25-1 with TRBJ2-5; D is unclear. The V end was cut by 3 bases, the J end by 1 base, with 12 bases between. In germline, CDR1 is MGHDK, CDR2 SYGVNS. The CDR3 runs to 15 residues. CDR3: CASSDSLDIQETQYF. The CDR3, as DNA: TGTGCCAGCAGTGATTCATTAGACATCCAAGAGACCCAGTACTTC.

The chain recombines TRBV29-1 with TRBJ1-2; D call uncertain. The CDR3 contains 11 residues. Between the trimmed V and J ends, which lost 4 bases and 0 bases, there was a span of 3 bases. Germline CDR1 is SQVTM and CDR2 is ANQGSEA. The CDR3 loop reads CSVGTNYGYTF. The CDR3 DNA reads as TGCAGCGTTGGTACTAACTATGGCTACACCTTC.

The J gene is TRBJ1-5, the V gene TRBV2; 11 bases map to TRBD1. V dropped 6 bases and J dropped 5; count of bases not matched to a gene: 3. This CDR3 is 14 amino acids long. Germline V gene lookup returns CDR1 SNHLY and CDR2 FYNNEI. The DNA of the CDR3 is TGTGCCAGCAGCAGGACAGGGGGCGATCAGCCCCAGCATTTT. Its translation: CASSRTGGDQPQHF.

Points on this clone: This CDR3 is also generated by other DNA sequences in the sample. This chain connects TRBV5-1 to TRBJ1-6; D might be TRBD1 (6 bases). This CDR3 has 14 residues. The germline V gene has CDR1 SGHRS and CDR2 YFSETQ. Trimming removed 0 bases from V and 5 bases from J, with 6 bases in between. CDR3 in amino acids: CASSLGQDNSPLHF. In DNA form, the CDR3 reads TGCGCCAGCAGCTTGGGACAGGATAATTCACCCCTCCACTTT.

This sequence joins TRBV29-1 and TRBJ2-2; a possible D gene is TRBD2 (5 bases). The germline CDR1 and CDR2 sequences are SQVTM and ANQGSEA. The germline V and J ends were trimmed by 6 bases and 0 bases, with 11 bases remaining between them. CDR3 length: 14 amino acids. The CDR3 coding sequence is TGCAGCGTGTACGAGGGATCGAACACCGGGGAGCTGTTTTTT. Translating it yields CSVYEGSNTGELFF.

The chain joins TRBV5-4 to TRBJ2-1, with a possible D match to TRBD1 (5 bases). The CDR3 spans 17 residues. The V end lost 4 bases, the J end lost 0 bases, and 17 bases lay between the germline ends. CDR1 is SGHNT and CDR2 is YYREEE in the germline V gene (reference sequence). This chain's CDR3 is CASSPFQRGSSYNEQFF. Here the CDR3 DNA reads TGTGCCAGCAGCCCGTTCCAAAGGGGAAGCTCCTACAATGAGCAGTTCTTC. Supplemented by reference TRBV5-4 and TRBJ2-1, the full variable domain reads ETGVTQSPTHLIKTRGQQVTLRCSSQSGHNTVSWYQQALGQGPQFIFQYYREEENGRGNFPPRFSGLQFPNYSSELNVNALELDDSALYLCASSPFQRGSSYNEQFFGPGTRLTVL.